The text below deals with one T cell receptor (beta chain). Its antigen is currently not known. No base qualities exist here, and no much larger clone lies one base off it. CDR3 length: 12 amino acids, cysteine to phenylalanine. The kept DNA is CDR3 alone, 36 bases in frame from the first base. Unmatched junction bases come to 4, with V trimmed by 5 bases and J by 6 bases. Library construction relied on 5' RACE. TCRdb lists the instrument as Illumina HiSeq 2500. A second roughly 6 to 12 cycle PCR used a sample-barcoded 5' primer and a J-beta primer mix. A unique molecular identifier was introduced onto each TCR beta cDNA molecule by a template-switch 5' adaptor carrying 12 random nucleotides. Each sample yielded at least 2.5 million CDR3-containing paired-end reads. First-strand cDNA synthesis was performed from all RNA using the Mint cDNA synthesis kit, with priming by a TRBC-specific oligonucleotide. After uracil-DNA glycosylase treatment, a first 18-cycle PCR used universal primers M1SS and BC2_uni_R on all cDNA. The paper's data handling went like this. For normalization, 1 million high-quality reads, each with a distinct molecular identifier, were randomly selected from each sample. Instead of being binned into consensus sequences, reads with shared molecular identifiers were discarded. MiTCR, set to a Q25 quality threshold and the strictest error-elimination algorithm, was used for CDR3 identification, clonotype clustering and error correction. A nonparametric unseen species model with Euler transformation was used to estimate lower-bound total TCR beta diversity. The public reads were quality trimmed at Q25 with fastp and then assembled into clones with MiXCR by TCRdb, keeping productive beta chains. CDR3 protein sequences are deduplicated, and each keeps its most common genes and DNA. The V and J calls shown here were made by TCRdb, not taken from the authors' results. This sample gives hundreds of thousands of distinct CDR3 sequences in total; nearly 60% of them show up just once. Of the sample, about 20% is held by the ten largest clones.

The approximately 39 donors, aged roughly 6 to 100 years, were systemically healthy Caucasian individuals from Russia. About 10 milliliters of peripheral blood were drawn from each donor into EDTA-treated Vacutainer tubes. Ficoll-Paque density-gradient centrifugation was used to isolate PBMCs, with at least 6.5 million obtained per sample. Trizol reagent was used to extract total RNA from PBMCs, with at least 6 micrograms per sample. For every donor, flow cytometry on a PBMC aliquot measured the percentage of naive CD45RAhigh/CD27high T cells. The sample is drawn from a study of blood T cells in healthy people across ages (dated by TCRdb to the mid-2010s). With respect to the entire study: In model experiments, template switching captured roughly one uniquely barcoded TCR beta cDNA molecule for every two T cells. Four age groups were formed from the donors: young (average approximately 15 years), middle-aged (roughly 38), aged (around 62) and long-lived (roughly 81). Using the same blood draw, the study looked at two additional independent replicas of 1 million unique cDNA reads for two donors, one aged 18 to 29 and the other aged 80 or older. To avoid experimental bias, donors of different ages were randomly spread across the sequencing lanes. To track age-related changes in TCR beta repertoire diversity, the study relied on deep sequencing normalized with unique cDNA molecular identifiers.

Study-wide conclusions, independent of this receptor: As age increased, observed TCR beta diversity per million T cells dropped in a roughly linear way, and a significant reduction was already evident by age about 36. Because donor CMV infection status was unknown, age-related changes in expanded clonotypes were potentially confounded. The long-lived group showed more naive CD4+ T cells, fewer expanded clones and increased TCR diversity than the aged group, suggesting age selection. Estimates of total diversity based on one million sequenced T cells were regarded as lower bounds and as underestimates. The percentage of naive T cells measured by flow cytometry correlated strongly with observed TCR beta diversity. Because profiling used bulk unsorted PBMCs, naive and antigen-experienced compartments could not be compared conclusively.

The sequencing sample was made of blood. Recombination joined TRBV12-3 or TRBV12-4 with TRBJ2-7; the junction holds 7 bases that match TRBD1. The TCR was taken from a man aged 25-40 years in good health. The nucleotides read TGTGCCAGCAGTCCACAGGGGATCGAGCAGTACTTC. This encodes CASSPQGIEQYF.